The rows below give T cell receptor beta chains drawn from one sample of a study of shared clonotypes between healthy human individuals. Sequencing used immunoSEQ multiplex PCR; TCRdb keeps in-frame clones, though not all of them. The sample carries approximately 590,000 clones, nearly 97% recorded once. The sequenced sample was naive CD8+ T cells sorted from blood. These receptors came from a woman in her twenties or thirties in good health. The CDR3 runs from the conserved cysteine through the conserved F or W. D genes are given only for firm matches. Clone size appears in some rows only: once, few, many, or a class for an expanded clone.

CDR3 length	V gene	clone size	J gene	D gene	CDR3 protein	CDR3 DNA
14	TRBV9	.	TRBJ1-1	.	CASTPLSTNTEAFF	TGTGCCAGCACCCCCCTATCGACGAACACTGAAGCTTTCTTT
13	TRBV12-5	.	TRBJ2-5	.	CASGLGSKETQYF	TGTGCTAGTGGTTTGGGGTCCAAAGAGACCCAGTACTTC
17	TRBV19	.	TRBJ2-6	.	CASSIPAASPGANVLTF	TGTGCCAGTAGTATCCCAGCGGCTTCCCCTGGGGCCAACGTCCTGACTTTC
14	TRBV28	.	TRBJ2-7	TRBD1	CASSSGTGSYEQYF	TGTGCCAGCAGTTCGGGGACAGGCTCCTACGAGCAGTACTTC
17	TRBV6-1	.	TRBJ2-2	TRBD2	CASSEEVIGTSAGELFF	TGTGCCAGCAGTGAAGAGGTTATAGGGACTAGCGCCGGGGAGCTGTTTTTT
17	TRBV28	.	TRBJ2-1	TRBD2	CASSFWASGGPYNEQFF	TGTGCCAGCAGTTTCTGGGCTAGCGGGGGGCCTTACAATGAGCAGTTCTTC
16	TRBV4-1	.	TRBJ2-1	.	CASSQGSRGGYNEQFF	TGCGCCAGCAGCCAAGGCTCCAGGGGGGGGTACAATGAGCAGTTCTTC
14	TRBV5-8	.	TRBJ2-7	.	CASSLEGSSYEQYF	TGTGCCAGCAGCTTGGAAGGGAGCTCCTACGAGCAGTACTTC
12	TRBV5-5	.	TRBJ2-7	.	CASSSSLDEQYF	TGTGCCAGCAGCTCGAGTCTCGACGAGCAGTACTTC
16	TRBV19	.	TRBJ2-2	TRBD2	CASSIRGRALTGELFF	TGTGCCAGTAGTATCCGCGGGAGGGCCCTCACCGGGGAGCTGTTTTTT
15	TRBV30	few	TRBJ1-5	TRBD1	CAWTPGTGFNQPQHF	TGTGCCTGGACCCCCGGGACAGGGTTCAATCAGCCCCAGCATTTT
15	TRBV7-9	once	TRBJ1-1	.	CASSLAGAMNTEAFF	TGTGCCAGCAGCTTAGCGGGGGCTATGAACACTGAAGCTTTCTTT
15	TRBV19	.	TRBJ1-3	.	CASSIPWSSGNTIYF	TGTGCCAGTAGTATTCCCTGGAGCTCTGGAAACACCATATATTTT
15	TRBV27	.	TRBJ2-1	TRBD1	CASSLLGTEYNEQFF	TGTGCCAGCAGTTTATTGGGGACAGAGTACAATGAGCAGTTCTTC
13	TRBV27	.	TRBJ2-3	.	CASSSNMGDTQYF	TGTGCCAGCAGTTCCAATATGGGAGATACGCAGTATTTT
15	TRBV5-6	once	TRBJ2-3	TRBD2	CASSLASGPRYTQYF	TGTGCCAGCAGCTTAGCTAGCGGGCCTCGGTATACGCAGTATTTT
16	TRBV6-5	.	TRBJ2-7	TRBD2	CASSYSFGLAAYEQYF	TGTGCCAGCAGTTACTCTTTCGGACTAGCGGCCTACGAGCAGTACTTC
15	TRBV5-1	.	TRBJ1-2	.	CASSGNHRGDYGYTF	TGCGCCAGCAGCGGGAATCATAGGGGCGATTATGGCTACACCTTC
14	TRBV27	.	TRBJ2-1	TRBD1	CASADRGGYNEQFF	TGTGCCAGCGCGGACAGGGGTGGCTACAATGAGCAGTTCTTC
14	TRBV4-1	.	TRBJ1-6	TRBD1	CASSHGDSNSPLHF	TGCGCCAGCAGCCACGGGGACAGTAATTCACCCCTCCACTTT
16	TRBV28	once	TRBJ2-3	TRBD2	CASILRLAGQPVTQYF	TGTGCCAGCATCCTGCGACTAGCGGGACAACCAGTCACGCAGTATTTT
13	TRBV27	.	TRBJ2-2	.	CAQRQSNTGELFF	TGTGCCCAGCGACAGTCGAACACCGGGGAGCTGTTTTTT
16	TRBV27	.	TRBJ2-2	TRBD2	CASSDGTSRNTGELFF	TGTGCCAGCAGTGACGGGACTAGCAGGAACACCGGGGAGCTGTTTTTT
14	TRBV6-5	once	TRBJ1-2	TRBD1	CASRTGGVNYGYTF	TGTGCCAGCAGGACAGGGGGAGTTAACTATGGCTACACCTTC
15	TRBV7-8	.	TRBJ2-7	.	CASSERDRSSYEQYF	TGTGCCAGCAGCGAACGGGACCGAAGCTCCTACGAGCAGTACTTC
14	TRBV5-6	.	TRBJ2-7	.	CASSFGTSWGEQYF	TGTGCCAGCAGCTTCGGGACCAGCTGGGGAGAGCAGTACTTC
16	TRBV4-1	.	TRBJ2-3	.	CASSLPRDFSTDTQYF	TGCGCCAGCAGCCTCCCCCGGGACTTTAGCACAGATACGCAGTATTTT
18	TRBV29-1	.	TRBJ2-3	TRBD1	CSVKKGYTQGAPTDTQYF	TGCAGCGTAAAGAAGGGGTACACACAGGGGGCGCCCACAGATACGCAGTATTTT
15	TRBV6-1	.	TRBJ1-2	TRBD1	CASSEAITGDYGYTF	TGTGCCAGCAGTGAAGCGATCACAGGGGACTATGGCTACACCTTC
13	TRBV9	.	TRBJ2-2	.	CASSVEVTGELFF	TGTGCCAGCAGCGTAGAGGTCACCGGGGAGCTGTTTTTT
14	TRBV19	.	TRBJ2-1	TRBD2	CASSATSGLNEQFF	TGTGCCAGTAGTGCGACTAGCGGCCTCAATGAGCAGTTCTTC
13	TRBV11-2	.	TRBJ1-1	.	CASSSGGHTEAFF	TGTGCCAGCAGCTCGGGGGGGCACACTGAAGCTTTCTTT
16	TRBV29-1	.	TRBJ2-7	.	CSVLPTFPGRTYEQYF	TGCAGCGTCCTCCCTACCTTTCCGGGACGGACCTACGAGCAGTACTTC
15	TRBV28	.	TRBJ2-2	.	CASSLRGVLPGELFF	TGTGCCAGCAGTTTGCGGGGTGTACTCCCCGGGGAGCTGTTTTTT
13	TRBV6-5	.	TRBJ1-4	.	CARSPDFNEKLFF	TGTGCCAGGAGTCCGGATTTTAATGAAAAACTGTTTTTT
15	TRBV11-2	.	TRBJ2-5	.	CASSLAATVKETQYF	TGTGCCAGCAGCTTAGCAGCCACGGTGAAAGAGACCCAGTACTTC
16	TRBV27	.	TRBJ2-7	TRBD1	CASSPGSAGGSYEQYF	TGTGCCAGCAGCCCCGGGTCGGCAGGGGGCTCCTACGAGCAGTACTTC
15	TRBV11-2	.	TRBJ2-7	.	CASSQVSGLTYEQYF	TGTGCCAGCAGCCAGGTCTCGGGACTCACCTACGAGCAGTACTTC
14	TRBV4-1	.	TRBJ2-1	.	CASSRDSSYNEQFF	TGCGCCAGCAGCCGAGATAGCTCCTACAATGAGCAGTTCTTC
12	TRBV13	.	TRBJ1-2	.	CASSLFNYGYTF	TGTGCCAGCAGCTTATTTAACTATGGCTACACCTTC
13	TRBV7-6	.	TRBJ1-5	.	CASSYRVNQPQHF	TGTGCCAGCAGCTACAGGGTCAATCAGCCCCAGCATTTT
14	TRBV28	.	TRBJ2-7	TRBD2	CASSLAGSSYEQYF	TGTGCCAGCAGCTTAGCGGGAAGCTCCTACGAGCAGTACTTC